This TCR beta chain was recorded in a study of blood T cell repertoires in COVID-19. In the study overall: COVID-19 samples collected from the United States, Italy and Spain covered acute and convalescent phases. PBMCs, B-cell-depleted T cells, or T cells were the source of the cDNA or gDNA that made up the material.

Authors' methods: Estimation of nucleated cell counts was performed using reference gene primer amplification. Data came from immunoSEQ multiplex PCR; TCRdb stores just in-frame clones and leaves some out. For V, J and clone size, that table is used; D and trimming come from the DNA. The top ten hold just over 2.5% of the sample, which has around 260,000 clones, 75% to 95% seen once. Looked up from germline, CDR1 is KGHDR and CDR2 is SFDVKD. This CDR3 comprises 14 residues. The V gene lost 9 bases and the J gene lost 0 bases, with 12 bases spanning the gap. This sequence was found in a young adult with COVID-19, enrolled during active disease. This chain links TRBV24-1 with TRBJ2-3, with D possibly matching TRBD2 (6 bases). Sequenced material: peripheral blood. As DNA, the CDR3 is TGTGCCACCTCAAGGGGACTTAGCACAGATACGCAGTATTTT. Its translation is CATSRGLSTDTQYF.